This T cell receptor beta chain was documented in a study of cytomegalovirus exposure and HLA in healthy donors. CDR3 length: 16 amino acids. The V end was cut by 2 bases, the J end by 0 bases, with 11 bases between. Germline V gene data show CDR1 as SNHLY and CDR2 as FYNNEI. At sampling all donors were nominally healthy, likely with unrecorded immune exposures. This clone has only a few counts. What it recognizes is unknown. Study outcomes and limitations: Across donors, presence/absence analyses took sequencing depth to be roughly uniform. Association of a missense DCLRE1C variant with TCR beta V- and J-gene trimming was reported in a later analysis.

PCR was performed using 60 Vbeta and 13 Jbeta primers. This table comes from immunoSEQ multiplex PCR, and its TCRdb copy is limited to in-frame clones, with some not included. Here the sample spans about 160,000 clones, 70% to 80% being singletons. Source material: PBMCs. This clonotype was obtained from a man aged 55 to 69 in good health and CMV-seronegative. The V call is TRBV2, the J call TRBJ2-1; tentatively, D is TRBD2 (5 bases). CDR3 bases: TGTGCCAGCAGTGAAAGGCGGGCGAGCTCCTACAATGAGCAGTTCTTC. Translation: CASSERRASSYNEQFF.